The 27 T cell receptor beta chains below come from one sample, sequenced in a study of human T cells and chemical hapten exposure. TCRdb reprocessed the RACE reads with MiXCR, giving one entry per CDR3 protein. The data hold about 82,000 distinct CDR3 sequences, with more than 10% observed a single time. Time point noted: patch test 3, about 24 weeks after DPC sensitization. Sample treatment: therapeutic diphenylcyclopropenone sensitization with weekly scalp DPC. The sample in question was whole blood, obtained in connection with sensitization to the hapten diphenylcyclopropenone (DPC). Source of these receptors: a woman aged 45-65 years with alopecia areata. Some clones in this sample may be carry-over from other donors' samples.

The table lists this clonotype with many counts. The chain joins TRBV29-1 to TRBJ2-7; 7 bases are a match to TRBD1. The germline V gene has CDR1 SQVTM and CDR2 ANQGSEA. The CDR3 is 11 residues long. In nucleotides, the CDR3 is TGCAGTGGTGCAAACAGGGGCGAGCAGTACTTC. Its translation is CSGANRGEQYF.

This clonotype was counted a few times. The CDR3 region is CSIAGTDTQYF. CDR3 in DNA: TGCAGCATTGCTGGCACAGATACGCAGTATTTT. The rearrangement joins TRBV29-1 to TRBJ2-3; D is unresolved. V was pared by 8 bases and J by 1 base, with 7 bases between. The CDR3 is 11 residues long. Germline V gene data show CDR1 as SQVTM and CDR2 as ANQGSEA.

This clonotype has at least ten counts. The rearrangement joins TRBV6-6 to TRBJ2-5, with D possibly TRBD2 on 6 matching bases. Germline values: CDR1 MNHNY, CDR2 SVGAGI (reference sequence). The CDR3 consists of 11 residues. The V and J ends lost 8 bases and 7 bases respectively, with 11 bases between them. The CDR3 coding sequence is TGTGCCAGCGGGAGGCCCCCGACCCAGTACTTC. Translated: CASGRPPTQYF.

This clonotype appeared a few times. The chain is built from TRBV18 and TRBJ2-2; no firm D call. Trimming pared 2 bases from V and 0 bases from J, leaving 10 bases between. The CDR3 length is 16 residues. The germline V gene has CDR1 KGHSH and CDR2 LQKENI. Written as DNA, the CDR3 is TGTGCCAGCTCACCAATGGCACCTCCGAACACCGGGGAGCTGTTTTTT. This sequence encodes CASSPMAPPNTGELFF.

DNA of the CDR3: TGCAGTGCTAGATCGGGCAATCAGCCCCAGCATTTT. This sequence encodes CSARSGNQPQHF. The V gene is TRBV20-1, the J gene TRBJ1-5; D gene ambiguous. V was shortened by 2 bases and J by 2 bases, with 4 bases between the two germline ends. The CDR3 runs to 12 residues. Germline-derived CDR1 and CDR2 are DFQATT and SNEGSKA (reference sequence).

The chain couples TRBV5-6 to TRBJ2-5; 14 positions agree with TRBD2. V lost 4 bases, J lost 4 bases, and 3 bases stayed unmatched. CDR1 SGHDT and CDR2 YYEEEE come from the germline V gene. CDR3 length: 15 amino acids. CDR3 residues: CASSPTSGRAETQYF. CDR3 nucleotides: TGTGCCAGCAGCCCGACTAGCGGGAGGGCAGAGACCCAGTACTTC. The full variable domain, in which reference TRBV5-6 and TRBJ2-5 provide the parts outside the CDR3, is DAGVTQSPTHLIKTRGQQVTLRCSPKSGHDTVSWYQQALGQGPQFIFQYYEEEERQRGNFPDRFSGHQFPNYSSELNVNALLLGDSALYLCASSPTSGRAETQYFGPGTRLLVL.

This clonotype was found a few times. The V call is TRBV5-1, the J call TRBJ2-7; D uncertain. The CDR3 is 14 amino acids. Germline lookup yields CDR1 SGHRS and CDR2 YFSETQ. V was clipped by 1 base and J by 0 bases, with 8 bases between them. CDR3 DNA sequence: TGCGCCAGCAGCTTGTCCACCCCCTCCTACGAGCAGTACTTC. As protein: CASSLSTPSYEQYF.

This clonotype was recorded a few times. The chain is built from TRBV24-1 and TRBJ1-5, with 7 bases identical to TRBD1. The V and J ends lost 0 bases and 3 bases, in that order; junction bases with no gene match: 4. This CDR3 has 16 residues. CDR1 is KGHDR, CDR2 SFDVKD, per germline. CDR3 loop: CATSDLRDSSNQPQHF. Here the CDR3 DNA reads TGTGCCACCAGTGATTTGAGGGACAGTTCCAATCAGCCCCAGCATTTT.

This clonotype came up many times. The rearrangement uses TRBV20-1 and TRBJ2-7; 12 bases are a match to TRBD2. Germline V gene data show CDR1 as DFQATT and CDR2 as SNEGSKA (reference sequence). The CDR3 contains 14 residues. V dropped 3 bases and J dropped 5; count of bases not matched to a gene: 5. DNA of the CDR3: TGCAGTGCTAGTGGGACTAGCGGGTGGGACGAGCAGTACTTC. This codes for CSASGTSGWDEQYF.

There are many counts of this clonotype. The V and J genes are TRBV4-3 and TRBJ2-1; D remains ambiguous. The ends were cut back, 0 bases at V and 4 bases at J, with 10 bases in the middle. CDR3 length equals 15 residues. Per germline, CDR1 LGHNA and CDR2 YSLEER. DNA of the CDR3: TGCGCCAGCAGCCAAGAGTGGCGAGCTTACAATGAGCAGTTCTTC. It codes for CASSQEWRAYNEQFF.

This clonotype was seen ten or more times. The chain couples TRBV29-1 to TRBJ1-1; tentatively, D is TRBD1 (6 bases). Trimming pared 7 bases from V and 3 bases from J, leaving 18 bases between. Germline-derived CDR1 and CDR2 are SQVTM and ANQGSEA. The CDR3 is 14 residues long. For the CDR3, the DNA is TGCAGCGCTGGGGAGGGGGTGAAGTACACTGAAGCTTTCTTT. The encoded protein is CSAGEGVKYTEAFF. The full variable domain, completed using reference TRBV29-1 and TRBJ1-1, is SAVISQKPSRDICQRGTSLTIQCQVDSQVTMMFWYRQQPGQSLTLIATANQGSEATYESGFVIDKFPISRPNLTFSTLTVSNMSPEDSSIYLCSAGEGVKYTEAFFGQGTRLTVV.

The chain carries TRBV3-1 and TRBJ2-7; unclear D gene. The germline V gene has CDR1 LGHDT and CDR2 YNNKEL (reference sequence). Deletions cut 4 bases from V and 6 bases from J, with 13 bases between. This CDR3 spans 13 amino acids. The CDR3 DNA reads TGTGCCAGCAGCCTAAGCTTTGATAGCGAGCAGTACTTC. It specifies CASSLSFDSEQYF.

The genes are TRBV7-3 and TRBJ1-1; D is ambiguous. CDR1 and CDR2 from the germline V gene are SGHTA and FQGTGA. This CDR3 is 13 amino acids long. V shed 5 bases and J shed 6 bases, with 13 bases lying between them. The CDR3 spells CASSRNPRAEAFF. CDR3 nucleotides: TGTGCCAGCAGCCGAAACCCAAGGGCTGAAGCTTTCTTT.

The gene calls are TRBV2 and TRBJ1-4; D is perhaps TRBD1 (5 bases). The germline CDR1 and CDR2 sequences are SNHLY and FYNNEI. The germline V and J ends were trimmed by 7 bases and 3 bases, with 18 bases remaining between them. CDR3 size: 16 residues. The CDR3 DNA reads TGTGCCAGCAAGACACGCCCTGGGGGGGCTAATGAAAAACTGTTTTTT. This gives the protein CASKTRPGGANEKLFF.

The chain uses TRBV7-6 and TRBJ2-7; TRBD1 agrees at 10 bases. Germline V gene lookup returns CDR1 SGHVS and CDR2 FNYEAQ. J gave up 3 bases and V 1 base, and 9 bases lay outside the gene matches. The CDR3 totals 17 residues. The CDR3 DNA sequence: TGTGCCAGCAGCTTAGAAGTTTCAGGGACAGGGGACTACGAGCAGTACTTC. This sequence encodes CASSLEVSGTGDYEQYF.

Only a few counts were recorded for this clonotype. In nucleotides, the CDR3 is TGCGCCAGCAGCTCAATCATCGGGACGCAAGAGACCCAGTACTTC. This translates into CASSSIIGTQETQYF. The V call is TRBV5-1, the J call TRBJ2-5; D tentatively reads TRBD1 or TRBD2 (5 bases each). Trimming pared 3 bases from V and 2 bases from J, leaving 14 bases between. CDR1 SGHRS and CDR2 YFSETQ come from the germline V gene. There are 15 residues in the CDR3.

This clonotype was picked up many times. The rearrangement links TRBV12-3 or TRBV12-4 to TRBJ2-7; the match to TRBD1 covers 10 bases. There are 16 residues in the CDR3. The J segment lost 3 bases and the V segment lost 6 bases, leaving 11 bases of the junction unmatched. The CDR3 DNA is TGTGCCAGCAGAAAAGGGACAGGGGTGGATCTCTACGAGCAGTACTTC. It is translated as CASRKGTGVDLYEQYF.

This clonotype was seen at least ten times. As DNA, the CDR3 is TGCAGTGCTAGATTAGCCTCCCAATCCATCTTCTTC. It translates to CSARLASQSIFF. This chain links TRBV20-1 with TRBJ2-1; D is uncertain. V lost 2 bases, J lost 16 bases, and 18 bases lay in between. The V gene's germline CDR1 is DFQATT and CDR2 SNEGSKA (reference sequence). This CDR3 comprises 12 residues.

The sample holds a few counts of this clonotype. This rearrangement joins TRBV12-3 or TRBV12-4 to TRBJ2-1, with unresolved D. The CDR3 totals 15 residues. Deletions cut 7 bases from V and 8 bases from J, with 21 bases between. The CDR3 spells CASTLRRSSVDEQFF. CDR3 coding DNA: TGTGCCAGCACCCTACGCCGCTCGTCCGTCGATGAGCAGTTCTTC.

For the CDR3, the DNA is TGTGCCAGTAGTCCTCAGCAGACAGATACGCAGTATTTT. This sequence encodes CASSPQQTDTQYF. The chain joins TRBV19 to TRBJ2-3; D is uncertain. The CDR3 extends over 13 amino acids. Trimming stripped 5 bases from V and 3 bases from J, with 9 bases between. Germline V lookup: CDR1 LNHDA, CDR2 SQIVND (reference sequence). The full variable domain, with the rest looked up from reference TRBV19 and TRBJ2-3, is DGGITQSPKYLFRKEGQNVTLSCEQNLNHDAMYWYRQDPGQGLRLIYYSQIVNDFQKGDIAEGYSVSREKKESFPLTVTSAQKNPTAFYLCASSPQQTDTQYFGPGTRLTVL.

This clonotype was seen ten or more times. For the CDR3, the DNA is TGTGCCTGGAGTGTACGACTAGCCCGGTCCCCCACAGATACGCAGTATTTT. Translation gives CAWSVRLARSPTDTQYF. The chain is built from TRBV30 and TRBJ2-3; 7 bases agree with TRBD2. Germline V lookup: CDR1 GTSNPN, CDR2 SVGIG (reference sequence). The CDR3 is made up of 17 amino acids. V trimming: 0 bases; J trimming: 2 bases; junction bases outside the gene matches: 11. Filled out from reference TRBV30 and TRBJ2-3, the complete variable domain reads SQTIHQWPATLVQPVGSPLSLECTVEGTSNPNLYWYRQAAGRGLQLLFYSVGIGQISSEVPQNLSASRPQDRQFILSSKKLLLSDSGFYLCAWSVRLARSPTDTQYFGPGTRLTVL.

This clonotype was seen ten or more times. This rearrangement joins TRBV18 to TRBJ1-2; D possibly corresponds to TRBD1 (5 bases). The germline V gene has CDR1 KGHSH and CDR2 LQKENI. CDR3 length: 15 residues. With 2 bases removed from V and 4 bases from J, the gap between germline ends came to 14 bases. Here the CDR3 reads CASSPAREPPYGYTF. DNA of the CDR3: TGTGCCAGCTCACCAGCCAGGGAACCTCCCTATGGCTACACCTTC.

The chain's CDR3 is CASSHPGTSGRARGEQFF. The CDR3 DNA reads TGTGCCAGCAGCCATCCCGGGACTAGCGGGAGGGCCCGGGGGGAGCAGTTCTTC. The chain links TRBV11-3 to TRBJ2-1, with 16 bases lining up with TRBD2. The CDR3 length is 18 residues. CDR1 and CDR2 from the germline V gene are SGHNT and YENEEA. J lost 10 bases, V lost 5 bases, and 14 bases had no gene match.

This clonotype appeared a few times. CDR3 bases: TGTGCCAGCAGCGGAACAGGACCCTACGAGCAGTACTTC. Translated: CASSGTGPYEQYF. The chain has TRBV13 and TRBJ2-7; D is possibly TRBD1 (5 bases). The CDR3 spans 13 residues. V lost 5 bases and J lost 2, with 10 bases in between. Germline values: CDR1 PRHDT, CDR2 FYEKMQ (reference sequence). Together with reference TRBV13 and TRBJ2-7, the CDR3 gives the full variable domain: AAGVIQSPRHLIKEKRETATLKCYPIPRHDTVYWYQQGPGQDPQFLISFYEKMQSDKGSIPDRFSAQQFSDYHSELNMSSLELGDSALYFCASSGTGPYEQYFGPGTRLTVT.

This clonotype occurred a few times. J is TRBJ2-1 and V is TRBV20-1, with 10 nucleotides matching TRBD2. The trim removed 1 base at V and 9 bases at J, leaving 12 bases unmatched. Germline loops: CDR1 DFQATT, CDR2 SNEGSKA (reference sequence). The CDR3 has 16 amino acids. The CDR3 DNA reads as TGCAGTGCTAGAGTCCCTAGCGGGAGACATGTTGGTGAGCAGTTCTTC. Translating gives CSARVPSGRHVGEQFF.

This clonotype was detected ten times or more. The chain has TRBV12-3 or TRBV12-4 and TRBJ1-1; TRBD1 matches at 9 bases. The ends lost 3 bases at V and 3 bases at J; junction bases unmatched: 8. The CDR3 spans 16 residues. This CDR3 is CASSFRQGGLYTEAFF. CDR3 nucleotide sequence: TGTGCCAGCAGTTTCAGACAGGGGGGGTTATACACTGAAGCTTTCTTT.

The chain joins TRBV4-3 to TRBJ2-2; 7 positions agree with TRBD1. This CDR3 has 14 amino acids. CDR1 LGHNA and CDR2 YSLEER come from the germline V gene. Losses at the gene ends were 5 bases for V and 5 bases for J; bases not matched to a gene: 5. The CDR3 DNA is TGCGCCAGCAGCAGGGGGCCGTTGACCGGGGAGCTGTTTTTT. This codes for CASSRGPLTGELFF.